This T cell receptor (beta chain) was identified in a study of T cell repertoires and HLA-DP antigens. In the study overall: In vitro CD4+ alloreactivity was against HeLa-presented HLA-DP. DNA input averaged roughly 210 ng in sorted CD137+CD4+ and roughly 1,300 ng in pre-culture CD4+.

Libraries were prepared by immunoSEQ multiplex PCR; TCRdb keeps only in-frame clonotypes and omits some of them. The profile covers about 110,000 clones, with roughly 92% appearing a single time and approximately 0.29% taken by the ten largest. Note on this clone: Its specificity is not known.

This CDR3 comprises 16 residues. V was clipped by 5 bases and J by 3 bases; unmatched bases: 9. Germline V lookup: CDR1 LGHNT, CDR2 FRNRAP. V is TRBV12-5 and J is TRBJ1-2; 10 bases fit TRBD1. The sequence came from a woman aged 18-29 years in good health and CMV-seronegative. The sequencing sample was made of CD4+ T cells from PBMCs. The DNA for the CDR3 is TGTGCTAGTGGTCCCGTCTTTGGACAGGGGGACTATGGCTACACCTTC. Translated, it gives CASGPVFGQGDYGYTF.